Shown below are 29 T cell receptor beta chains from a single sample sequenced in a study. A single record per CDR3 protein comes from TCRdb applying MiXCR to the 5' RACE reads. The sample includes 8,400 or so distinct CDR3 sequences, roughly 66% of them seen just once. Sequencing input: tumor-infiltrating memory CD4+ T cells sorted from the breast tumor. Described subset: memory CD4+ T cells, CD4+CD45RO+CD25-. These receptor sequences come from a female donor with breast cancer.

The gene calls are TRBV5-1 and TRBJ1-2; D is ambiguous. Germline-derived CDR1 and CDR2 are SGHRS and YFSETQ. There are 14 residues in the CDR3. Trimming shortened V by 2 bases and J by 6 bases, and 14 bases separated the two germline ends. CDR3 sequence reads: CASSLAAPVDGYTF. Here the CDR3 DNA reads TGCGCCAGCAGCTTAGCCGCCCCGGTGGATGGCTACACCTTC.

The J gene is TRBJ2-2, the V gene TRBV14; the D is unclear. Trimming stripped 1 base from V and 5 bases from J, with 5 bases between. The CDR3 runs 13 residues. CDR1 is SGHDN and CDR2 is FVKESK in the germline V gene. Written as DNA, the CDR3 is TGTGCCAGCAGCCAAGGGCCAACCGGGGAGCTGTTTTTT. It codes for CASSQGPTGELFF.

Worth noting for this clonotype: One junction end does not reproduce the germline sequence, and a read error may be involved. The rearrangement links TRBV20-1 to TRBJ1-3; D not resolved. This CDR3 comprises 15 residues. From germline, CDR1 is DFQATT and CDR2 SNEGSKA (reference sequence). CDR3 nucleotide sequence: TGCAGTGCTCATCTCGACGGGAGCTCTGGAAACACCATAGATTTT. As protein: CSAHLDGSSGNTIDF.

As regards this clonotype: A single base separates this from a much larger clone, so it may be a read error. V usage is TRBV11-2 and J usage is TRBJ2-3; the D call may be TRBD1 or TRBD2 (5 bases each). This CDR3 has 14 residues. Per the germline V gene, CDR1 is SGHAT and CDR2 is FQNNGV. The CDR3 DNA sequence: TGTGCCAGCAGCTTGGGGGTTAGCACAGGTACGCAGTATTTT. The encoded protein is CASSLGVSTGTQYF.

This sequence joins TRBV18 and TRBJ2-1; D might be TRBD2 (6 bases). The V gene's germline CDR1 is KGHSH and CDR2 LQKENI. Trimming pared 3 bases from V and 1 base from J, leaving 13 bases between. The CDR3 length is 16 residues. DNA for the CDR3: TGTGCCAGCTCACCCGGGGGAGGTAGGTCCTACAATGAGCAGTTCTTC. Its protein is CASSPGGGRSYNEQFF.

This clonotype was detected only a few times. The chain combines TRBV20-1 with TRBJ1-1; D is unclear. The length of the CDR3 is 15 residues. Between the trimmed V and J ends, which lost 0 bases and 0 bases, there was a span of 11 bases. Germline lookup yields CDR1 DFQATT and CDR2 SNEGSKA (reference sequence). CDR3: CSARDRVQMNTEAFF. The CDR3 coding sequence is TGCAGTGCTAGAGATCGGGTACAGATGAACACTGAAGCTTTCTTT.

The chain has TRBV12-3 or TRBV12-4 and TRBJ2-2; the match to TRBD1 covers 7 bases. V lost 6 bases to trimming and J lost 5 bases; unmatched junction nucleotides: 3. The CDR3 contains 13 residues. CDR3 DNA sequence: TGTGCCAGCAGCCCGACAGGGACCGGGGAGCTGTTTTTT. Translated: CASSPTGTGELFF.

The sample holds a few counts of this clonotype. V gene TRBV20-1 combines with J gene TRBJ2-5; 10 bases match TRBD1. The length of the CDR3 is 14 residues. Germline trimming cut 6 bases from V and 4 bases from J; bases unmatched to any gene: 8. Germline V gene sequence: CDR1 DFQATT, CDR2 SNEGSKA (reference sequence). CDR3 sequence reads: CSATSGTGVETQYF. In nucleotides, the CDR3 is TGCAGTGCAACCAGTGGGACAGGGGTAGAGACCCAGTACTTC.

The V gene is TRBV15, the J gene TRBJ1-2, with a weak D call TRBD1 (6 bases). CDR1 and CDR2 (germline): LNHNV, YYDKDF (reference sequence). CDR3 length equals 13 residues. Trimming took off 5 bases at V and 7 bases at J, with 14 bases between the two ends. The CDR3 sequence: CATSCPRGFGYTF. In nucleotides, the CDR3 is TGTGCCACCAGCTGTCCCAGGGGTTTTGGCTACACCTTC. Full variable domain (missing parts from reference TRBV15 and TRBJ1-2): DAMVIQNPRYQVTQFGKPVTLSCSQTLNHNVMYWYQQKSSQAPKLLFHYYDKDFNNEADTPDNFQSRRPNTSFCFLDIRSPGLGDTAMYLCATSCPRGFGYTFGSGTRLTVV.

The chain has TRBV28 and TRBJ1-5, with D possibly matching TRBD1 (5 bases). V dropped 5 bases and J dropped 11 bases, with 16 bases sitting between them. The CDR3 spans 13 residues. CDR1 and CDR2 from the germline V gene are MDHEN and SYDVKM. This chain's CDR3 is CASSARTLLTQHF. As DNA, the CDR3 is TGTGCCAGCAGTGCGAGGACACTCCTGACCCAGCATTTT.

The V gene is TRBV12-3 or TRBV12-4, the J gene TRBJ1-5; TRBD1 might be the D (5 bases). V was shortened by 4 bases and J by 4 bases, with 14 bases between the two germline ends. The CDR3 contains 15 residues. The CDR3: CASSYHQGLNQPQHF. CDR3 DNA sequence: TGTGCCAGCAGTTACCATCAGGGTCTAAATCAGCCCCAGCATTTT.

This clonotype has just a few counts. The rearrangement uses TRBV29-1 and TRBJ1-4, with unresolved D. CDR3 size: 15 residues. Trimming pared 4 bases from V and 0 bases from J, leaving 12 bases between. Germline V gene lookup returns CDR1 SQVTM and CDR2 ANQGSEA. The CDR3 sequence: CSVVGVETTNEKLFF. The DNA of the CDR3 is TGCAGCGTTGTGGGAGTCGAAACAACTAATGAAAAACTGTTTTTT.

The rearrangement joins TRBV4-1 to TRBJ2-6, with D possibly TRBD1 on 6 matching bases. This CDR3 has 16 residues. V shed 3 bases and J shed 4 bases, with 13 bases lying between them. Germline CDR1 reads MGHRA; CDR2 reads YSYEKL. Here the CDR3 DNA reads TGCGCCAGCAGCCATGTTAGGGGGACCGGGGCCAACGTCCTGACTTTC. Translating it yields CASSHVRGTGANVLTF.

The chain recombines TRBV2 with TRBJ1-2, with D possibly being TRBD1 (5 bases). From germline, CDR1 is SNHLY and CDR2 FYNNEI. Trimming took off 4 bases at V and 0 bases at J, with 12 bases between the two ends. This CDR3 contains 15 residues. CDR3 in amino acids: CASSGDDRANYGYTF. The CDR3 region has the DNA TGTGCCAGCAGTGGAGATGACAGAGCTAACTATGGCTACACCTTC.

CDR3 sequence (DNA): TGTGCCAGCAGCACGAAGGCCCGTGGTACGCAGTATTTT. Amino acid sequence: CASSTKARGTQYF. This chain joins TRBV7-3 and TRBJ2-3; D is undetermined. V lost 5 bases and J lost 8, with 14 bases in between. CDR3 length: 13 amino acids. The germline V gene encodes CDR1 SGHTA and CDR2 FQGTGA.

The rearrangement joins TRBV29-1 to TRBJ2-1; 8 positions agree with TRBD2. V lost 8 bases and J lost 4; bases outside the gene matches: 10. The CDR3 is made up of 14 amino acids. Germline assignment: CDR1 SQVTM and CDR2 ANQGSEA. In nucleotides, the CDR3 is TGCAGCTACCCAGCGGGAGCAGGTTACAATGAGCAGTTCTTC. This sequence encodes CSYPAGAGYNEQFF.

This chain links TRBV27 with TRBJ2-6, with D unresolved. The germline V gene encodes CDR1 MNHEY and CDR2 SMNVEV (reference sequence). V was clipped by 5 bases and J by 2 bases, with 10 bases between them. CDR3 length: 15 amino acids. Written as DNA, the CDR3 is TGTGCCAGCAGTGGGTTCTCAACTGGGGCCAACGTCCTGACTTTC. Encoded protein: CASSGFSTGANVLTF.

The CDR3 region is CASSVAGGGASERDNEQFF. DNA of the CDR3: TGTGCCAGCAGCGTAGCTGGGGGGGGGGCTAGCGAAAGGGACAATGAGCAGTTCTTC. The gene calls are TRBV9 and TRBJ2-1, with D possibly TRBD2 on 7 matching bases. Germline CDR1 is SGDLS and CDR2 is YYNGEE. The V end was cut by 0 bases, the J end by 5 bases, with 24 bases between. The CDR3 runs to 19 residues.

The chain has TRBV6-5 and TRBJ2-7; TRBD1 aligns across 9 bases. Germline CDR1 and CDR2: MNHEY and SVGAGI. The CDR3 totals 14 residues. V shed 5 bases and J 6 bases; nucleotides not matched to a gene: 8. The CDR3, as DNA: TGTGCCAGCAGTCCCGGGACAGGGTCGTCCGAGCAGTACTTC. It specifies CASSPGTGSSEQYF.

The genes are TRBV6-2 or TRBV6-3 and TRBJ2-7; TRBD1 matches 7 bases. V lost 7 bases to trimming and J lost 0 bases; unmatched junction nucleotides: 6. The germline V gene encodes CDR1 MNHEY and CDR2 SVGEGT. CDR3 length: 14 amino acids. The CDR3 is CASNFRDSSYEQYF. Here the CDR3 DNA reads TGTGCCAGCAACTTCCGGGACAGCTCCTACGAGCAGTACTTC.

The chain is built from TRBV11-2 and TRBJ2-3, with TRBD2 identical over 9 bases. Germline V gives CDR1 SGHAT, CDR2 FQNNGV. V lost 4 bases, J lost 5 bases, and 10 bases stayed unmatched. The CDR3 loop spans 16 amino acids. CDR3 in DNA: TGTGCCAGCAGCTCACGCGGAGCGGGGGGTGGAGATACGCAGTATTTT. Protein sequence: CASSSRGAGGGDTQYF. Based on the CDR3 plus reference TRBV11-2 and TRBJ2-3, the full variable domain is EAGVAQSPRYKIIEKRQSVAFWCNPISGHATLYWYQQILGQGPKLLIQFQNNGVVDDSQLPKDRFSAERLKGVDSTLKIQPAKLEDSAVYLCASSSRGAGGGDTQYFGPGTRLTVL.

The rearrangement joins TRBV3-1 to TRBJ2-7; no firm D call. This CDR3 has 13 residues. CDR1 LGHDT and CDR2 YNNKEL come from the germline V gene (reference sequence). The V end was cut by 4 bases, the J end by 4 bases, with 11 bases between. Here the CDR3 reads CASSPEWEYEQYF. CDR3 bases: TGTGCCAGCAGCCCTGAATGGGAATACGAGCAGTACTTC.

For this clonotype: One junction end disagrees with the germline gene, perhaps due to a read error. CDR3 protein: CASSLFGSETQYF. CDR3 DNA: TGTGCTAGCAGCTTATTTGGTTCCGAGACCCAGTACTTC. This chain uses TRBV7-7 with TRBJ2-5; no definite D call. The germline gives CDR1 SSHAT, CDR2 FNYEAQ (reference sequence). This CDR3 spans 13 amino acids.

The chain has TRBV20-1 and TRBJ2-1, with 10 bases matching TRBD2. This CDR3 contains 14 residues. Germline CDR1 is DFQATT and CDR2 is SNEGSKA (reference sequence). The J segment lost 10 bases and the V segment lost 0 bases, leaving 6 bases of the junction unmatched. The DNA for the CDR3 is TGCAGTGCTAGAGATCCTAGCGGGAGTTGGGAGCAGTTCTTC. Its protein product is CSARDPSGSWEQFF.

The V and J genes are TRBV20-1 and TRBJ2-5, with TRBD2 matching over 8 bases. The CDR3 contains 14 residues. V shed 2 bases and J 5 bases; nucleotides not matched to a gene: 7. Germline CDR1 is DFQATT and CDR2 is SNEGSKA (reference sequence). CDR3 in amino acids: CSARSQRESETQYF. CDR3 sequence (DNA): TGCAGTGCTAGATCGCAGCGGGAGTCGGAGACCCAGTACTTC.

In its sample, this clonotype was seen a few times. The chain recombines TRBV10-3 with TRBJ2-7, with D perhaps matching TRBD2 (6 bases). Trimming took off 5 bases at V and 0 bases at J, with 8 bases between the two ends. This CDR3 spans 13 amino acids. Germline-derived CDR1 and CDR2 are ENHRY and SYGVKD. The CDR3 nucleotides read TGTGCCATCAGTCTGGGGGGCTCCTACGAGCAGTACTTC. Translated: CAISLGGSYEQYF.

This clonotype was counted a few times. The J gene is TRBJ1-5, the V gene TRBV7-8; D unresolved. CDR1 and CDR2 from the germline V gene are SGHVS and FQNEAQ. Trimming pared 3 bases from V and 1 base from J, leaving 4 bases between. This CDR3 comprises 13 residues. The CDR3, as DNA: TGTGCCAGCAGCTTCGAGAGCAATCAGCCCCAGCATTTT. The encoded protein is CASSFESNQPQHF.

This sequence joins TRBV28 and TRBJ2-1, with TRBD1 matching 8 bases. Trimming at V came to 6 bases and at J to 6 bases, leaving 7 bases not matched to a gene. CDR3 length equals 14 residues. Germline V gene lookup returns CDR1 MDHEN and CDR2 SYDVKM. CDR3: CASRLRTGLNEQFF. The CDR3 DNA sequence: TGTGCCAGCAGGCTCCGGACAGGGCTCAATGAGCAGTTCTTC.

This chain joins TRBV6-5 and TRBJ1-5; 7 bases agree with TRBD1. V dropped 5 bases and J dropped 7; count of bases not matched to a gene: 5. Germline V gives CDR1 MNHEY, CDR2 SVGAGI. The CDR3 is 13 amino acids. The CDR3 coding sequence is TGTGCCAGCAGTGACAGGGAGGGGCAGCCCCAGCATTTT. It encodes CASSDREGQPQHF.